Detailed here is one TCR beta chain. The antigen it binds to is not known. No much larger clone is present one base from it, and per-base qualities are unavailable. This record belongs to a study of blood T cell repertoires in COVID-19 (dated by TCRdb to the early 2020s). Broadly, across the study: Collaborator samples came from the United States, Italy and Spain and covered acute and convalescent phases of COVID-19. The samples were drawn from the first 160 participants of the ongoing ImmuneRACE study and from roughly 1,300 subjects provided by 6 global collaborators. The repertoires were made available in a free public database intended to serve as a resource for research on the immune response to SARS-CoV-2. The material from the prospective study consisted of cDNA or gDNA derived from T cells, B-cell-depleted T cells, or PBMCs. Deeply sampled blood TCRbeta repertoires from subjects exposed to, actively infected with, or recovered from COVID-19 were included in the dataset. Where HLA class I and class II types were available, the types were taken from metadata supplied by the sample provider, not from assay-based typing. A de-identified subject ID, COVID-19 status, age in years and sex were almost always included in the sample metadata.

Beyond this particular receptor, the publication reports: The amount of clinical and demographic metadata varied by source and participant and was provided uncurated.

Collaborating institutions collected whole blood in K2EDTA tubes following their own protocols. For TCRbeta analysis, collaborators shipped samples in one of three forms: frozen whole blood, isolated PBMCs, or DNA extracted from either of those sample types. TCRbeta CDR3 regions were amplified from genomic DNA using the immunoSEQ Assay, a bias-controlled multiplex PCR. As for how the authors treated the data: The number of nucleated cells in each sample was estimated by amplification of reference gene primers within the assay. To quantify the absolute abundance of each unique TCRbeta CDR3 rearrangement, sequence reads were collapsed and filtered. For each sample, productive Simpson clonality was calculated as the square root of Simpson's diversity index over productive rearrangements. The source is immuneACCESS, and TCRdb retained only in-frame sequences with V and J called. Part of the clones is not carried over; for the studies checked, unresolved V genes explain less than half of this, and the remainder is unexplained. V and J calls and clone size are as listed in that table; D and trimming were resolved from the DNA. Here the sample has about 520,000 clones; 80% to 90% occur a single time. The ten largest account for 3% to 3.5% of the sample.

In the germline V gene (reference sequence), CDR1 corresponds to LNHDA and CDR2 to SQIVND. Including cysteine and phenylalanine, the CDR3 has 17 amino acids. Only the CDR3 DNA stays, 51 bases, in frame from base 1. V is cut by 1 base and J by 3 bases, and the space between the germline ends is 16 bases. This sequence was found in a human donor in a cohort sampled during active COVID-19. The material sequenced was peripheral blood. The rearranged segments are TRBV19 and TRBJ2-1; a tentative D match to TRBD2 spans 6 bases. CDR3 region: CASSIGLIAANYNEQFF. The nucleotides read TGTGCCAGTAGTATAGGCCTAATAGCGGCCAACTACAATGAGCAGTTCTTC.